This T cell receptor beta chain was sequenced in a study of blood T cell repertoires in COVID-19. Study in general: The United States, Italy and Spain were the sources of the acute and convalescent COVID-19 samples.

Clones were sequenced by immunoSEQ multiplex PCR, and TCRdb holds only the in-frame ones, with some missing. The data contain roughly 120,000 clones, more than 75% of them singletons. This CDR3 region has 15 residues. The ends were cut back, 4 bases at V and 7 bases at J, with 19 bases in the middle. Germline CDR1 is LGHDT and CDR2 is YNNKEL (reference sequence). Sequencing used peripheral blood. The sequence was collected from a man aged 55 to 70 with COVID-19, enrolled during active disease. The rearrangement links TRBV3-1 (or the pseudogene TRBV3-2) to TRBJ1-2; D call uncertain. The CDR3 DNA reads TGTGCCAGCAGCCCAAGCAGGTTCAGCACGATTGGCTACACCTTC. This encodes CASSPSRFSTIGYTF.